The 21 T cell receptor beta chains given below trace back to one sample, sequenced in a study of CD8 T cells in Susac syndrome. The authors reverse transcribed roughly 0.45 to 1 ug RNA with random hexamers. TCRdb analysed the immunoSEQ multiplex PCR reads with MiXCR anew, one entry per CDR3 protein. The table lists some 68,000 distinct CDR3 sequences, approximately 93% of them singletons. The sample comprised CD4+ T cells from PBMCs. These receptors were taken from a human donor with Susac syndrome.

This sequence joins TRBV7-2 and TRBJ2-7; maybe TRBD2 (5 bases). The CDR3 length is 14 residues. Trimming took 2 bases from V and 3 from J, leaving 11 bases between them. CDR1 and CDR2 (germline): SGHTA, FQGNSA. CDR3 protein: CASSLNYAGYEQYF. DNA for the CDR3: TGTGCCAGCAGCTTAAATTATGCGGGCTACGAGCAGTACTTC.

This chain joins TRBV7-9 and TRBJ1-6, with D unresolved. This CDR3 has 14 amino acids. V was shortened by 1 base and J by 10 bases, with 11 bases between the two germline ends. Germline V gene data show CDR1 as SEHNR and CDR2 as FQNEAQ (reference sequence). CDR3 in amino acids: CASSLEAGRSPLHF. For the CDR3, the DNA is TGTGCCAGCAGCTTAGAGGCAGGACGATCACCCCTCCACTTT.

In this sample, this clonotype turned up a few times. The chain recombines TRBV20-1 with TRBJ1-1, with D unresolved. The CDR3 totals 12 residues. With 0 bases removed from V and 4 bases from J, the gap between germline ends came to 6 bases. Germline CDR1 reads DFQATT; CDR2 reads SNEGSKA (reference sequence). The DNA of the CDR3 is TGCAGTGCTAGAGATCCAGCCACTGAAGCTTTCTTT. As protein: CSARDPATEAFF.

This chain joins TRBV9 and TRBJ2-5; 8 nucleotides line up with TRBD1. The CDR3 length is 15 residues. Germline V gives CDR1 SGDLS, CDR2 YYNGEE. V shed 4 bases and J 1 base; nucleotides not matched to a gene: 6. The DNA for the CDR3 is TGTGCCAGCAGCTTCCGGGACAGGAGCCAAGAGACCCAGTACTTC. Encoded protein: CASSFRDRSQETQYF.

The chain uses TRBV28 and TRBJ2-7, with 11 bases lining up with TRBD2. In germline, CDR1 is MDHEN, CDR2 SYDVKM. The ends lost 6 bases at V and 2 bases at J; junction bases unmatched: 3. This CDR3 has 14 residues. The CDR3 sequence is CASRLGLAAYEQYF. The CDR3 DNA sequence: TGTGCCAGCAGACTGGGACTAGCGGCCTACGAGCAGTACTTC.

The genes are TRBV6-2 or TRBV6-3 and TRBJ2-7; D gene unclear. Germline loops: CDR1 MNHEY, CDR2 SVGEGT. The V end was cut by 6 bases, the J end by 2 bases, with 17 bases between. The CDR3 totals 15 residues. CDR3 sequence: CASRNGYGQTYEQYF. The CDR3, as DNA: TGTGCCAGCAGAAACGGGTATGGTCAAACCTACGAGCAGTACTTC.

This chain joins TRBV24-1 and TRBJ2-5; D may be TRBD1 (6 bases). Trimming removed 3 bases from V and 2 bases from J, with 9 bases in between. The CDR3 runs 14 residues. Per the germline V gene, CDR1 is KGHDR and CDR2 is SFDVKD. The CDR3 loop is CATSDSGQQETQYF. The CDR3 nucleotides are TGTGCCACCAGTGATAGTGGACAGCAAGAGACCCAGTACTTC.

This clonotype has a single count. The J gene is TRBJ2-1, the V gene TRBV20-1, with 7 positions matching TRBD2. CDR3 length: 12 amino acids. V lost 3 bases and J lost 8; bases outside the gene matches: 4. The germline V gene has CDR1 DFQATT and CDR2 SNEGSKA (reference sequence). CDR3 bases: TGCAGTGCTAGGACTAGCACCCATGAGCAGTTCTTC. Its protein is CSARTSTHEQFF.

The sample holds one count of this clonotype. The chain uses TRBV7-9 and TRBJ2-4; TRBD1 is a possible D gene (5 bases). V was cut by 1 base and J by 0 bases, with 10 bases left in between. The CDR3 consists of 16 residues. CDR1 SEHNR and CDR2 FQNEAQ come from the germline V gene (reference sequence). CDR3 residues: CASSLGSGLAKNIQYF. The CDR3 nucleotides are TGTGCCAGCAGCTTAGGATCAGGGCTAGCCAAAAACATTCAGTACTTC. The complete variable domain, with remaining parts taken from reference TRBV7-9 and TRBJ2-4, reads DTGVSQNPRHKITKRGQNVTFRCDPISEHNRLYWYRQTLGQGPEFLTYFQNEAQLEKSRLLSDRFSAERPKGSFSTLEIQRTEQGDSAMYLCASSLGSGLAKNIQYFGAGTRLSVL.

This clonotype turned up a few times. The chain carries TRBV5-6 and TRBJ1-6, with D possibly being TRBD1 (5 bases). This CDR3 region has 14 residues. Between the trimmed V and J ends, which lost 1 base and 7 bases, there was a span of 9 bases. Germline V gene data show CDR1 as SGHDT and CDR2 as YYEEEE. For the CDR3, the DNA is TGTGCCAGCAGCTTGCGGGCAGGGAATTCACCCCTCCACTTT. Translating it yields CASSLRAGNSPLHF.

The genes are TRBV7-8 and TRBJ2-3; D ambiguous. There are 11 residues in the CDR3. Germline V gene sequence: CDR1 SGHVS, CDR2 FQNEAQ. V shed 2 bases and J shed 4 bases, with 1 base lying between them. The CDR3 is CASSLPDTQYF. As DNA, the CDR3 is TGTGCCAGCAGCTTACCAGATACGCAGTATTTT. Together with reference TRBV7-8 and TRBJ2-3, the CDR3 gives the full variable domain: GAGVSQSPRYKVAKRGQDVALRCDPISGHVSLFWYQQALGQGPEFLTYFQNEAQLDKSGLPSDRFFAERPEGSVSTLKIQRTQQEDSAVYLCASSLPDTQYFGPGTRLTVL.

This chain joins TRBV5-4 and TRBJ2-7; 8 bases align to TRBD2. The length of the CDR3 is 15 residues. Germline trimming cut 0 bases from V and 2 bases from J; bases unmatched to any gene: 4. Germline V gives CDR1 SGHNT, CDR2 YYREEE (reference sequence). In DNA, the CDR3 is TGTGCCAGCAGCTTGGGCGGGGGGCGCCCCTACGAGCAGTACTTC. It is translated as CASSLGGGRPYEQYF. The whole variable domain, filled in from reference TRBV5-4 and TRBJ2-7, reads ETGVTQSPTHLIKTRGQQVTLRCSSQSGHNTVSWYQQALGQGPQFIFQYYREEENGRGNFPPRFSGLQFPNYSSELNVNALELDDSALYLCASSLGGGRPYEQYFGPGTRLTVT.

The chain joins TRBV3-1 to TRBJ1-2; D perhaps matches TRBD1 (6 bases). The V and J ends lost 2 bases and 3 bases respectively, with 19 bases between them. Germline loops: CDR1 LGHDT, CDR2 YNNKEL (reference sequence). The CDR3 extends over 17 amino acids. CDR3 sequence (DNA): TGTGCCAGCAGCCAAACATGGGGCTTCGGGGGCTACTATGGCTACACCTTC. This translates into CASSQTWGFGGYYGYTF.

The chain combines TRBV5-1 with TRBJ2-5, with 9 positions matching TRBD1. Germline CDR1 reads SGHRS; CDR2 reads YFSETQ. This CDR3 region has 16 residues. V trimming: 4 bases; J trimming: 3 bases; junction bases outside the gene matches: 10. This chain's CDR3 is CASSPRPGQGKETQYF. The CDR3 nucleotides are TGCGCCAGCAGCCCCCGGCCGGGACAGGGAAAAGAGACCCAGTACTTC.

The chain has TRBV7-3 and TRBJ1-2; no definite D call. The germline V gene has CDR1 SGHTA and CDR2 FQGTGA. The CDR3 covers 13 residues. Trimming removed 3 bases from V and 5 bases from J, with 10 bases in between. CDR3 loop: CASSFDGYYGYTF. DNA of the CDR3: TGTGCCAGCAGCTTCGACGGTTATTATGGCTACACCTTC.

This clonotype was seen more than once but under ten times. The genes are TRBV28 and TRBJ1-5, with 8 bases fitting TRBD1. Germline V CDR1 and CDR2: MDHEN, SYDVKM. Trimming took 6 bases from V and 0 from J; bases not matched to a gene: 13. The CDR3 contains 18 residues. As DNA, the CDR3 is TGTGCCAGCAGCCCTAGGGACAGGCTCGTACTTAGCAATCAGCCCCAGCATTTT. Its protein product is CASSPRDRLVLSNQPQHF. The whole variable domain, filled in from reference TRBV28 and TRBJ1-5, reads DVKVTQSSRYLVKRTGEKVFLECVQDMDHENMFWYRQDPGLGLRLIYFSYDVKMKEKGDIPEGYSVSREKKERFSLILESASTNQTSMYLCASSPRDRLVLSNQPQHFGDGTRLSIL.

The chain uses TRBV11-2 and TRBJ2-1; D not resolved. Per the germline V gene, CDR1 is SGHAT and CDR2 is FQNNGV. The CDR3 is 12 amino acids. Trimming shortened V by 5 bases and J by 7 bases, and 9 bases separated the two germline ends. The CDR3 here is CASSPPLNEQFF. The DNA for the CDR3 is TGTGCCAGCAGCCCGCCGTTGAATGAGCAGTTCTTC.

The CDR3, as DNA: TGTGCCAGCAGTTACCCAAACCGACAGGGGAGTGAAAAACTGTTTTTT. Protein: CASSYPNRQGSEKLFF. V and J are TRBV6-2 or TRBV6-3 and TRBJ1-4; 8 bases match TRBD1. V shed 2 bases and J 7 bases; nucleotides not matched to a gene: 9. The CDR3 is made up of 16 amino acids. From germline, CDR1 is MNHEY and CDR2 SVGEGT.

This chain links TRBV5-1 with TRBJ2-5; D tentatively reads TRBD1 or TRBD2 (6 bases each). Trimming left V 5 bases short and J 2 bases short, with 16 bases between. CDR3 length equals 15 residues. The germline gives CDR1 SGHRS, CDR2 YFSETQ. Here the CDR3 reads CASSSVTGAQETQYF. CDR3 nucleotide sequence: TGCGCCAGCAGTTCCGTAACGGGGGCTCAAGAGACCCAGTACTTC.

The rearrangement joins TRBV28 to TRBJ1-3; D ambiguous. The CDR3 has 15 amino acids. CDR1 is MDHEN and CDR2 is SYDVKM in the germline V gene. V gave up 6 bases and J gave up 3 bases, with 15 bases separating them. In DNA form, the CDR3 reads TGTGCCAGCAGCTCTATCCGGGTGGGTGGAAACACCATATATTTT. It translates to CASSSIRVGGNTIYF.

The V and J genes are TRBV9 and TRBJ2-1; a weak D match, TRBD1 (5 bases). CDR3 size: 15 residues. Germline V gene sequence: CDR1 SGDLS, CDR2 YYNGEE. Trimming took off 3 bases at V and 0 bases at J, with 10 bases between the two ends. CDR3 sequence (DNA): TGTGCCAGCAGCGCTCGACAGAGCTCCTACAATGAGCAGTTCTTC. Its protein product is CASSARQSSYNEQFF.